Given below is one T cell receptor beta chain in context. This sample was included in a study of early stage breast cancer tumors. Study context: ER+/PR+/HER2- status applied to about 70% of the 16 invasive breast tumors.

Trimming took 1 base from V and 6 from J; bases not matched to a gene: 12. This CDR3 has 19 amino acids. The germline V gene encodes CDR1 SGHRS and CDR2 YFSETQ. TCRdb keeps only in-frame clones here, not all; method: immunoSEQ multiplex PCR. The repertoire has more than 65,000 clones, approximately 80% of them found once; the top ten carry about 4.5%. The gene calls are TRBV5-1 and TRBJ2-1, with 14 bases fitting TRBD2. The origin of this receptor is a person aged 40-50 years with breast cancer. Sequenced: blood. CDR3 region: CASSLNPTSGRGEGNEQFF. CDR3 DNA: TGCGCCAGCAGCTTGAACCCGACTAGCGGGAGGGGGGAGGGCAATGAGCAGTTCTTC.